The 17 T cell receptor beta chains below were found in one sample sequenced in a study of blood T cell repertoires in COVID-19. Sequencing used immunoSEQ multiplex PCR; TCRdb keeps in-frame clones, though not all of them. The profile shows a few hundred thousand clones, 89% of them singletons. Material for sequencing was peripheral blood. Receptor source: a man younger than 30 who had recovered from COVID-19.

This chain links TRBV4-1 with TRBJ2-1; the match to TRBD1 covers 9 bases. The V gene end was trimmed by 3 bases and the J gene end by 8 bases; junction bases not matched to a gene: 11. The CDR3 extends over 16 amino acids. Germline loops: CDR1 MGHRA, CDR2 YSYEKL. The CDR3 DNA follows: TGCGCCAGCAGCCATGACGTGGGACAGGGCGTTGATGAGCAGTTCTTC. This codes for CASSHDVGQGVDEQFF.

The chain carries TRBV4-1 and TRBJ1-5; D is unresolved. CDR1 is MGHRA, CDR2 YSYEKL, per germline. This CDR3 contains 14 residues. V was trimmed by 2 bases and J by 2 bases, leaving 7 bases between them. The CDR3 is CASSQRRGNQPQHF. DNA of the CDR3: TGCGCCAGCAGCCAACGACGGGGCAATCAGCCCCAGCATTTT.

This sequence joins TRBV3-1 (or the pseudogene TRBV3-2) and TRBJ2-1, with a tentative D call TRBD2 (6 bases). Trimming left V 7 bases short and J 5 bases short, with 15 bases between. This CDR3 spans 14 amino acids. Germline-derived CDR1 and CDR2 are LGHDT and YNNKEL (reference sequence). CDR3 sequence: CASTKVRDNNEQFF. CDR3 in DNA: TGTGCCAGCACCAAAGTGCGGGATAACAATGAGCAGTTCTTC.

V usage is TRBV6-4 and J usage is TRBJ1-4; D possibly corresponds to TRBD1 (6 bases). V lost 7 bases, J lost 6 bases, and 24 bases lay in between. Per the germline V gene, CDR1 is MRHNA and CDR2 is SNTAGT. The CDR3 sequence is 17 residues long. Here the CDR3 reads CASILDRSRSLYEKLFF. The CDR3 DNA reads as TGTGCCAGCATTCTTGACAGGTCCCGCTCCCTTTATGAAAAACTGTTTTTT.

The chain combines TRBV15 with TRBJ2-1; 9 bases line up with TRBD2. The CDR3 totals 14 residues. Germline V gene sequence: CDR1 LNHNV, CDR2 YYDKDF (reference sequence). Germline trimming cut 5 bases from V and 10 bases from J; bases unmatched to any gene: 9. The CDR3, as DNA: TGTGCCACCAGCTCAGACAGAACTAGCGGGGAGCAGTTCTTC. It encodes CATSSDRTSGEQFF.

In DNA form, the CDR3 reads TGTGCCAGCTCACCAAAGACTCCTAGCGGGAGGAGTGAGCAGTTCTTC. Translating gives CASSPKTPSGRSEQFF. J is TRBJ2-1 and V is TRBV18, with TRBD2 identical over 11 bases. The CDR3 contains 16 residues. J lost 9 bases, V lost 2 bases, and 9 bases had no gene match. CDR1 is KGHSH, CDR2 LQKENI, per germline.

There are a few counts of this clone. This chain uses TRBV27 with TRBJ1-1; D gene unclear. CDR3 length: 14 amino acids. CDR1 is MNHEY, CDR2 SMNVEV, per germline (reference sequence). Trimming stripped 2 bases from V and 2 bases from J, with 9 bases between. CDR3 sequence reads: CASSLTHLNTEAFF. CDR3 coding DNA: TGTGCCAGCAGTTTAACACACCTTAACACTGAAGCTTTCTTT.

The chain carries TRBV7-3 and TRBJ2-2; D gene unclear. The germline CDR1 and CDR2 sequences are SGHTA and FQGTGA. The CDR3 sequence is 13 residues long. Trimming took 5 bases from V and 3 from J, leaving 7 bases between them. The CDR3 region has the DNA TGTGCCAGCAGCGTTACAGACACCGGGGAGCTGTTTTTT. It specifies CASSVTDTGELFF.

The CDR3 sequence: CASSLFAGALETQYF. CDR3 DNA sequence: TGTGCCAGCAGTTTATTCGCGGGGGCGTTAGAGACCCAGTACTTC. This rearrangement joins TRBV27 to TRBJ2-5, with D maybe TRBD2 (7 bases). Germline V CDR1 and CDR2: MNHEY, SMNVEV (reference sequence). The CDR3 extends over 15 amino acids. Between the trimmed V and J ends, which lost 1 base and 4 bases, there was a span of 13 bases.

The chain couples TRBV4-2 to TRBJ2-6; D not certain. The V end was cut by 0 bases, the J end by 1 base, with 13 bases between. CDR1 and CDR2 from the germline V gene are LGHNA and YNFKEQ. The CDR3 length is 18 residues. The CDR3 protein is CASSQDTYSWSGANVLTF. CDR3 coding DNA: TGTGCCAGCAGCCAAGACACATACAGCTGGTCTGGGGCCAACGTCCTGACTTTC.

The chain joins TRBV18 to TRBJ1-5; 8 nucleotides line up with TRBD1. This CDR3 contains 16 residues. Trimming removed 4 bases from V and 6 bases from J; junction bases left unmatched: 11. The germline V gene encodes CDR1 KGHSH and CDR2 LQKENI. Written as DNA, the CDR3 is TGTGCCAGCTCACAAACGACAGGGGAGATTGCTCAGCCCCAGCATTTT. Translating gives CASSQTTGEIAQPQHF.

The gene calls are TRBV27 and TRBJ1-5; D uncertain. V was clipped by 6 bases and J by 3 bases, with 9 bases between them. The V gene's germline CDR1 is MNHEY and CDR2 SMNVEV (reference sequence). The CDR3 runs 13 residues. As DNA, the CDR3 is TGTGCCAGCAGGAGGAGCATCAATCAGCCCCAGCATTTT. As protein: CASRRSINQPQHF.

The chain uses TRBV19 and TRBJ2-7; D gene ambiguous. V was clipped by 3 bases and J by 3 bases, with 9 bases between them. The CDR3 loop spans 13 amino acids. Germline values: CDR1 LNHDA, CDR2 SQIVND (reference sequence). CDR3 loop: CASSISAGYEQYF. In nucleotides, the CDR3 is TGTGCCAGTAGTATCTCGGCAGGCTACGAGCAGTACTTC.

J is TRBJ2-2 and V is TRBV27, with TRBD2 matching 10 bases. CDR1 is MNHEY, CDR2 SMNVEV, per germline (reference sequence). V dropped 6 bases and J dropped 4; count of bases not matched to a gene: 20. The CDR3 runs to 20 residues. CDR3 DNA sequence: TGTGCCAGCAGCAGTCCCTACCCCTGGGGCAGCGGGAGGGCCACCGGGGAGCTGTTTTTT. It is translated as CASSSPYPWGSGRATGELFF.

The chain joins TRBV18 to TRBJ2-7; 12 nucleotides agree with TRBD1. The CDR3 has 16 amino acids. V shed 0 bases, J shed 5 bases, and the junction held 5 bases outside the gene matches. The germline gives CDR1 KGHSH, CDR2 LQKENI. This chain's CDR3 is CASSPPGQGAANEQYF. CDR3 nucleotide sequence: TGTGCCAGCTCACCACCGGGACAGGGGGCCGCCAACGAGCAGTACTTC.

The rearrangement uses TRBV7-8 and TRBJ1-3, with D hard to call. Trimming cost V 1 base and J 2 bases, with 9 bases left between them. Germline lookup yields CDR1 SGHVS and CDR2 FQNEAQ. The CDR3 runs 15 residues. For the CDR3, the DNA is TGTGCCAGCAGCTTAGATTTGGGCCCTGGAAACACCATATATTTT. Translation gives CASSLDLGPGNTIYF.

V gene TRBV21-1 combines with J gene TRBJ2-7; the table's D call TRBD2 went unverified against the DNA. TRBV21-1 is a pseudogene segment. CDR3 length: 16 residues. The CDR3 protein is CASSMKTLAIFYEQYF. CDR3 sequence (DNA): TGTGCCAGCAGCATGAAAACTCTAGCGATATTCTACGAGCAGTACTTC.